This TCR beta chain was sequenced in a study of T cell responses to AZD1222 COVID-19 vaccine. On the study more broadly: Analyses pooled second doses at about 4 or about 12 weeks.

Germline loops: CDR1 MNHEY, CDR2 SMNVEV (reference sequence). The ends were cut back, 7 bases at V and 9 bases at J, with 22 bases in the middle. The CDR3 contains 15 residues. Findings of the study overall: CD4 TCRs linked to vaccination spanned spike, dominating at 160-218 and 743-854. Seropositive AZD1222 recipients at baseline numbered only five or six.

A word on this clone: Its specificity is unknown.

Profiled with immunoSEQ multiplex PCR; TCRdb holds only in-frame clones, not every one. The sample carries 59,000 or so clones, around 80% recorded once. This specimen was peripheral blood, taken on day 0 of AZD1222 vaccination. The V call is TRBV27, the J call TRBJ1-5, with D uncertain. The clonotype comes from an adult in good health. CDR3 sequence: CASNPGLASEGPQHF. The DNA of the CDR3 is TGTGCCAGCAACCCGGGTCTAGCGTCGGAGGGGCCCCAGCATTTT.